Following are 11 T cell receptor beta chains from one sample sequenced in a study of T-cell reconstitution after alpha-beta-depleted transplantation in children. Molecular barcoding with unique molecular identifiers was used for the TCRbeta library. MiXCR, run by TCRdb on the PCR reads, gives a single entry per CDR3 protein. The sample lists 750,000 to 950,000 distinct CDR3 sequences; roughly 15% were seen once. Sequencing was performed on PBMCs, mostly from graft donor cells, taken 360 days after TCRalphabeta/CD19-depleted stem cell transplant. These receptors all stem from a male patient between 10 and 17 years old who had a stem cell transplant for acute lymphoblastic leukemia, so the T cells may come from the graft donor.

This clonotype has just a few counts. This sequence joins TRBV5-1 and TRBJ2-7, with D possibly matching TRBD1 (6 bases). Germline-derived CDR1 and CDR2 are SGHRS and YFSETQ. V lost 8 bases to trimming and J lost 0 bases, with 18 bases between them. This CDR3 region has 15 residues. The CDR3 DNA sequence: TGCGCCAGTCAAAACTACAGGGCGGGCTCCTACGAGCAGTACTTC. Protein product: CASQNYRAGSYEQYF.

The rearrangement uses TRBV5-1 and TRBJ2-5, with 9 bases lining up with TRBD1. The CDR3 consists of 16 residues. From germline, CDR1 is SGHRS and CDR2 YFSETQ. V dropped 0 bases and J dropped 4; count of bases not matched to a gene: 7. Here the CDR3 DNA reads TGCGCCAGCAGCTTGGTTAACAGGGGGCGGCGAGAGACCCAGTACTTC. As protein: CASSLVNRGRRETQYF.

This sequence joins TRBV20-1 and TRBJ2-1, with TRBD2 as a possible D gene (6 bases). Trimming left V 0 bases short and J 7 bases short, with 19 bases between. CDR1 is DFQATT and CDR2 is SNEGSKA in the germline V gene (reference sequence). The CDR3 is made up of 16 amino acids. Here the CDR3 DNA reads TGCAGTGCTAGAGATTGGCGGGATCCGAGGAGGAATGAGCAGTTCTTC. Its protein product is CSARDWRDPRRNEQFF.

In its sample, this clonotype was seen a few times. The V and J genes are TRBV7-8 and TRBJ2-5; TRBD1 aligns across 10 bases. From germline, CDR1 is SGHVS and CDR2 FQNEAQ. J gave up 5 bases and V 4 bases, and 7 bases lay outside the gene matches. The CDR3 runs to 15 residues. CDR3 in amino acids: CASSSQPGQGETQYF. The CDR3 DNA reads TGTGCCAGCAGCTCCCAGCCGGGACAGGGGGAGACCCAGTACTTC.

The CDR3 region is CASSTGLGGLNYNEQFF. The DNA for the CDR3 is TGTGCCAGCAGCACCGGACTTGGAGGACTTAACTACAATGAGCAGTTCTTC. This sequence joins TRBV7-2 and TRBJ2-1; possibly TRBD2 for D (5 bases). Trimming pared 5 bases from V and 3 bases from J, leaving 20 bases between. The CDR3 extends over 17 amino acids. CDR1 is SGHTA and CDR2 is FQGNSA in the germline V gene.

The CDR3 region is CATSDMGKDTQYF. CDR3 bases: TGTGCCACCAGTGATATGGGGAAAGATACGCAGTATTTT. This chain connects TRBV24-1 to TRBJ2-3; unclear D gene. Germline V gives CDR1 KGHDR, CDR2 SFDVKD. The CDR3 contains 13 residues. The germline V and J ends were trimmed by 3 bases and 5 bases, with 8 bases remaining between them.

This clonotype was counted a few times. CDR3 residues: CASSPRTGVGGDTQYF. Written as DNA, the CDR3 is TGTGCCAGCTCACCACGTACGGGAGTCGGAGGAGATACGCAGTATTTT. V is TRBV18 and J is TRBJ2-3, with D possibly matching TRBD2 (6 bases). There are 16 residues in the CDR3. Germline CDR1 and CDR2: KGHSH and LQKENI. Trimming removed 1 base from V and 5 bases from J, with 16 bases in between.

The V gene is TRBV5-1, the J gene TRBJ1-1, with TRBD1 matching over 7 bases. Germline loops: CDR1 SGHRS, CDR2 YFSETQ. Trimming took 4 bases from V and 1 from J; bases not matched to a gene: 4. The CDR3 has 14 residues. The CDR3 here is CASSIGGANTEAFF. CDR3 nucleotides: TGCGCCAGCAGCATAGGGGGCGCGAACACTGAAGCTTTCTTT.

The J gene is TRBJ1-5, the V gene TRBV12-3 or TRBV12-4; D is uncertain. CDR3 length equals 11 residues. V lost 11 bases and J 6 bases, leaving 11 bases between the germline ends. CDR3 bases: TGTGCCTTCAGTTTAGGTCAGCCCCAGCATTTT. Translated: CAFSLGQPQHF.

The chain recombines TRBV6-5 with TRBJ1-3; 8 bases are shared with TRBD1. Per germline, CDR1 MNHEY and CDR2 SVGAGI. The CDR3 is 16 amino acids. V shed 4 bases and J 4 bases; nucleotides not matched to a gene: 9. The CDR3 DNA follows: TGTGCCAGCAGTTTCAGCCGGACAGGGTCGGGAAACACCATATATTTT. Translation gives CASSFSRTGSGNTIYF.

This clonotype occurred a few times. CDR3 sequence reads: CASSRIQGNEQFF. CDR3 sequence (DNA): TGTGCCAGCTCACGAATACAGGGGAATGAGCAGTTCTTC. This rearrangement joins TRBV18 to TRBJ2-1; TRBD1 aligns across 7 bases. In germline, CDR1 is KGHSH, CDR2 LQKENI. CDR3 length: 13 residues. V gave up 4 bases and J gave up 7 bases; unmatched junction bases: 4.